These 21 T cell receptor beta chains share one sample of origin, sequenced in a study of T cell responses to AZD1222 COVID-19 vaccine. The data were produced by immunoSEQ multiplex PCR, yet TCRdb's version contains in-frame clones alone and is incomplete. The sample lists tens of thousands of clones, roughly 87% occurring once. The material sequenced was peripheral blood, taken on day 0 of AZD1222 vaccination. These receptors were taken from an adult in good health.

The V gene is TRBV15, the J gene TRBJ1-2; D uncertain. The CDR3 runs 16 residues. Germline V gene sequence: CDR1 LNHNV, CDR2 YYDKDF (reference sequence). Between the trimmed V and J ends, which lost 3 bases and 8 bases, there was a span of 22 bases. The DNA of the CDR3 is TGTGCCACCAGCAGCTATAGCCCCAGAGCAGAAAAGGGCTACACCTTC. Translation: CATSSYSPRAEKGYTF.

The CDR3 coding sequence is TGTGCCAGCAGCCCACATGGAGCCGGGCGACAGCCCCAGCATTTT. It specifies CASSPHGAGRQPQHF. This chain uses TRBV28 with TRBJ1-5; no firm D call. The CDR3 contains 15 residues. CDR1 is MDHEN, CDR2 SYDVKM, per germline. Trimming shortened V by 6 bases and J by 7 bases, and 19 bases separated the two germline ends. The full variable domain, with the rest looked up from reference TRBV28 and TRBJ1-5, is DVKVTQSSRYLVKRTGEKVFLECVQDMDHENMFWYRQDPGLGLRLIYFSYDVKMKEKGDIPEGYSVSREKKERFSLILESASTNQTSMYLCASSPHGAGRQPQHFGDGTRLSIL.

This clone was observed a handful of times. Other DNA sequences in this specimen translate into the identical CDR3. The chain has TRBV6-2 or TRBV6-3 and TRBJ1-6, with D possibly being TRBD1 (5 bases). The germline V gene has CDR1 MNHEY and CDR2 SVGEGT. This CDR3 comprises 15 residues. Trimming took 6 bases from V and 6 from J, leaving 15 bases between them. The chain's CDR3 is CASSPGLPLNSPLHF. CDR3 bases: TGTGCCAGCAGCCCGGGACTGCCTCTTAATTCACCCCTCCACTTT.

The chain joins TRBV3-1 (or the pseudogene TRBV3-2) to TRBJ2-3; 10 nucleotides match TRBD2. The CDR3 is made up of 16 amino acids. Per germline, CDR1 LGHDT and CDR2 YNNKEL (reference sequence). V was pared by 0 bases and J by 3 bases, with 3 bases of the junction left unmatched. CDR3 residues: CASSQEQAGGTDTQYF. CDR3 nucleotides: TGTGCCAGCAGCCAAGAACAAGCGGGAGGGACAGATACGCAGTATTTT.

The gene calls are TRBV9 and TRBJ2-1; 8 nucleotides match TRBD2. The germline gives CDR1 SGDLS, CDR2 YYNGEE. The length of the CDR3 is 14 residues. V was pared by 3 bases and J by 6 bases, with 5 bases of the junction left unmatched. The chain's CDR3 is CASSAGLEGNEQFF. CDR3 sequence (DNA): TGTGCCAGCAGCGCGGGACTAGAGGGCAATGAGCAGTTCTTC.

J is TRBJ1-2 and V is TRBV7-9; the D gene is possibly TRBD1 (6 bases). Germline values: CDR1 SEHNR, CDR2 FQNEAQ (reference sequence). Between the trimmed V and J ends, which lost 5 bases and 2 bases, there was a span of 9 bases. The CDR3 runs to 13 residues. Written as DNA, the CDR3 is TGTGCCAGCAGCCCCGGACAGAACTATGGCTACACCTTC. Residues: CASSPGQNYGYTF.

The chain links TRBV5-1 to TRBJ2-2; D perhaps matches TRBD1 (6 bases). Germline-derived CDR1 and CDR2 are SGHRS and YFSETQ. The CDR3 has 14 amino acids. The ends were cut back, 2 bases at V and 2 bases at J, with 7 bases in the middle. This chain's CDR3 is CASSLQGNTGELFF. Here the CDR3 DNA reads TGCGCCAGCAGCTTACAGGGAAACACCGGGGAGCTGTTTTTT.

About this clone: One junction end does not reproduce the germline sequence, and a read error may be involved. This sequence joins TRBV18 and TRBJ1-4, with no clear D. The CDR3 spans 12 residues. The germline V gene has CDR1 KGHSH and CDR2 LQKENI. The CDR3 DNA reads as TGTGCCAGCTCACTCCCAGGTGAACCGCTGATATTT. Translating gives CASSLPGEPLIF.

This clone was recorded once. J is TRBJ1-1 and V is TRBV28; TRBD1 might be the D (5 bases). The CDR3 is 13 residues long. Trimming stripped 7 bases from V and 3 bases from J, with 12 bases between. Germline values: CDR1 MDHEN, CDR2 SYDVKM. As DNA, the CDR3 is TGTGCCAGCACAAGGGGTGAGTACACTGAAGCTTTCTTT. Amino acids: CASTRGEYTEAFF.

This chain connects TRBV7-9 to TRBJ1-4; no firm D call. The CDR3 has 13 amino acids. Trimming took off 3 bases at V and 3 bases at J, with 5 bases between the two ends. Germline CDR1 is SEHNR and CDR2 is FQNEAQ (reference sequence). CDR3 coding DNA: TGTGCCAGCAGCTTCTTTTCTAATGAAAAACTGTTTTTT. Amino acid sequence: CASSFFSNEKLFF.

This clone was detected once. The chain carries TRBV5-4 and TRBJ1-2; D unclear. The germline CDR1 and CDR2 sequences are SGHNT and YYREEE (reference sequence). The CDR3 loop spans 14 amino acids. Deletions cut 3 bases from V and 6 bases from J, with 15 bases between. As DNA, the CDR3 is TGTGCCAGCAGCTCCATCGAAGCAGTGGATGGCTACACCTTC. As protein: CASSSIEAVDGYTF.

The count of this clone is one. One end of the junction does not line up with germline, which may come from a read error. The CDR3 is CASSQGTGTNAEAFF. Written as DNA, the CDR3 is TGTGCCAGCAGCCAGGGGACAGGGACGAACGCTGAAGCTTTCTTT. The chain uses TRBV3-1 (or the pseudogene TRBV3-2) and TRBJ1-1; 9 nucleotides match TRBD1. The CDR3 totals 15 residues. Germline values: CDR1 LGHDT, CDR2 YNNKEL (reference sequence).

This clone was observed a handful of times. The J gene is TRBJ2-2, the V gene TRBV2, with D possibly matching TRBD2 (5 bases). Germline loops: CDR1 SNHLY, CDR2 FYNNEI. The CDR3 loop spans 14 amino acids. Trimming cost V 9 bases and J 0 bases, with 11 bases left between them. CDR3 loop: CAREDRANTGELFF. DNA of the CDR3: TGTGCCAGGGAGGATCGAGCGAACACCGGGGAGCTGTTTTTT.

The genes are TRBV4-1 and TRBJ2-1, with 14 bases lining up with TRBD2. With 4 bases clipped from V and 8 bases from J, the junction kept 13 bases outside the gene matches. The length of the CDR3 is 18 residues. Germline V CDR1 and CDR2: MGHRA, YSYEKL. CDR3 in amino acids: CASSLFGLAGGVADEQFF. CDR3 coding DNA: TGCGCCAGCAGCCTCTTCGGACTAGCGGGAGGTGTTGCCGATGAGCAGTTCTTC.

In nucleotides, the CDR3 is TGTGCCATCAGTGAGGAACTGGACACTAATACGCAGTATTTT. Its translation: CAISEELDTNTQYF. The rearrangement joins TRBV10-3 to TRBJ2-3; D is perhaps TRBD1 (5 bases). Trimming took 2 bases from V and 7 from J, leaving 13 bases between them. The CDR3 consists of 14 residues. CDR1 and CDR2 (germline): ENHRY, SYGVKD.

The chain couples TRBV7-2 to TRBJ2-2, with TRBD2 matching 9 bases. This CDR3 comprises 17 residues. V lost 2 bases and J lost 7; bases outside the gene matches: 11. Looked up from germline, CDR1 is SGHTA and CDR2 is FQGNSA. In DNA, the CDR3 is TGTGCCAGCAGCTTATCTCGCCTAGCGGGAATCGACGGGGAGCTGTTTTTT. Protein product: CASSLSRLAGIDGELFF. Full variable domain (missing parts from reference TRBV7-2 and TRBJ2-2): GAGVSQSPSNKVTEKGKDVELRCDPISGHTALYWYRQSLGQGLEFLIYFQGNSAPDKSGLPSDRFSAERTGGSVSTLTIQRTQQEDSAVYLCASSLSRLAGIDGELFFGEGSRLTVL.

The rearrangement uses TRBV19 and TRBJ2-7; possibly TRBD1 for D (5 bases). CDR1 LNHDA and CDR2 SQIVND come from the germline V gene (reference sequence). Trimming stripped 1 base from V and 2 bases from J, with 12 bases between. The CDR3 length is 15 residues. The CDR3 region is CASSIGPGPTYEQYF. DNA of the CDR3: TGTGCCAGTAGTATAGGCCCAGGGCCTACCTACGAGCAGTACTTC. Together with reference TRBV19 and TRBJ2-7, the CDR3 gives the full variable domain: DGGITQSPKYLFRKEGQNVTLSCEQNLNHDAMYWYRQDPGQGLRLIYYSQIVNDFQKGDIAEGYSVSREKKESFPLTVTSAQKNPTAFYLCASSIGPGPTYEQYFGPGTRLTVT.

This rearrangement joins TRBV19 to TRBJ1-5, with TRBD1 matching over 8 bases. J was trimmed by 4 bases and V by 0 bases; bases with no gene match: 8. Looked up from germline, CDR1 is LNHDA and CDR2 is SQIVND (reference sequence). This CDR3 contains 17 residues. CDR3 nucleotides: TGTGCCAGTAGTATAGAGGACAGGGCGGGGATAAATCAGCCCCAGCATTTT. Protein: CASSIEDRAGINQPQHF.

CDR3 amino acids: CASSQDFLPPGNTIYF. As DNA, the CDR3 is TGTGCCAGCAGCCAGGACTTTTTGCCACCTGGAAACACCATATATTTT. The V call is TRBV3-1 (or the pseudogene TRBV3-2), the J call TRBJ1-3; D uncertain. V lost 3 bases to trimming and J lost 2 bases, with 14 bases between them. Per the germline V gene, CDR1 is LGHDT and CDR2 is YNNKEL (reference sequence). The CDR3 is 16 amino acids.

This clone was seen once. The chain uses TRBV7-9 and TRBJ1-5; D remains ambiguous. Trimming took 4 bases from V and 7 from J, leaving 8 bases between them. CDR3 size: 12 residues. Germline V lookup: CDR1 SEHNR, CDR2 FQNEAQ (reference sequence). The chain's CDR3 is CASSSGGQPQHF. CDR3 DNA: TGTGCCAGCAGCTCGGGTGGACAGCCCCAGCATTTT.

The chain couples TRBV7-2 to TRBJ2-7, with TRBD2 matching over 7 bases. The trim removed 5 bases at V and 5 bases at J, leaving 12 bases unmatched. This CDR3 is built from 15 residues. Germline lookup yields CDR1 SGHTA and CDR2 FQGNSA. In nucleotides, the CDR3 is TGTGCCAGCAGCCCACAGCGGGGCCGGGAGAACGAGCAGTACTTC. It translates to CASSPQRGRENEQYF.